This T cell receptor (beta chain) was profiled in a study of T cell clones after liver transplantation. In the study overall: Post-transplant blood was tracked for graft-donor-reactive T cell clones identified in a pre-transplant mixed lymphocyte reaction. Patients counted as tolerant after at least one year off all immunosuppression, enzymes not exceeding twice normal. Three of eight recipients were HCV-positive; others had non-autoimmune, non-viral indications.

Germline values: CDR1 LGHNA, CDR2 YNFKEQ. The V end lost 4 bases, the J end lost 3 bases, and 18 bases lay between the germline ends. This CDR3 is built from 17 residues. Study findings and constraints: The donor-reactive repertoire was only partly measurable in two subjects, lacking donor cells.

Here immunoSEQ multiplex PCR was the method, and the copy in TCRdb shows in-frame clones only, minus some. This sample yields about 80,000 clones, of which roughly 80% are seen a single time; under 0.6% belongs to the top ten. Details on this clone: Antigen: not known.

This receptor was obtained from a human patient who received a liver transplant. The graft donor may account for some of the T cells. This chain connects TRBV4-2 to TRBJ2-2; tentative D call: TRBD2 (5 bases). Sequenced here: CD4+ T cells from blood, sampled almost 47 months after liver transplant. This chain's CDR3 is CASSPSMDSLDTGELFF. In DNA form, the CDR3 reads TGTGCCAGCAGCCCTTCCATGGACTCCCTGGACACCGGGGAGCTGTTTTTT.